The 24 T cell receptor beta chains reported below all come from one sample, sequenced in a study of blood T cell repertoires in COVID-19. The table came from immunoSEQ multiplex PCR; TCRdb's copy has only in-frame clones and leaves some out. The repertoire consists of more than 150,000 clones, with approximately 83% occurring once and the leading ten covering 2.5% to 3.5%. The sequencing sample was made of peripheral blood. The receptors originated from a woman aged 55-70 years with acute or convalescent COVID-19.

This rearrangement joins TRBV9 to TRBJ1-3; D uncertain. The ends were cut back, 0 bases at V and 0 bases at J, with 13 bases in the middle. Germline V gene data show CDR1 as SGDLS and CDR2 as YYNGEE. The CDR3 runs to 17 residues. The CDR3 loop is CASSVVGSVFSGNTIYF. Here the CDR3 DNA reads TGTGCCAGCAGCGTAGTCGGTAGCGTCTTCTCTGGAAACACCATATATTTT.

This clone was seen a few times. The chain recombines TRBV18 with TRBJ1-2; tentative D call: TRBD1 (6 bases). The CDR3 contains 14 residues. V gave up 1 base and J gave up 3 bases, with 9 bases separating them. Germline lookup yields CDR1 KGHSH and CDR2 LQKENI. For the CDR3, the DNA is TGTGCCAGCTCACCACGAGAGGGGGACTATGGCTACACCTTC. Amino acid sequence: CASSPREGDYGYTF. Full variable domain (missing parts from reference TRBV18 and TRBJ1-2): NAGVMQNPRHLVRRRGQEARLRCSPMKGHSHVYWYRQLPEEGLKFMVYLQKENIIDESGMPKERFSAEFPKEGPSILRIQQVVRGDSAAYFCASSPREGDYGYTFGSGTRLTVV.

V is TRBV7-3 and J is TRBJ1-2; the match to TRBD1 covers 8 bases. This CDR3 has 15 amino acids. Germline V CDR1 and CDR2: SGHTA, FQGTGA. The J segment lost 6 bases and the V segment lost 5 bases, leaving 11 bases of the junction unmatched. The CDR3 protein is CASSPLAGGSDGYTF. The CDR3 nucleotides are TGTGCCAGCAGCCCTCTCGCAGGGGGCAGCGATGGCTACACCTTC.

The chain joins TRBV27 to TRBJ1-2, with a possible D match to TRBD1 (5 bases). V lost 1 base and J lost 6, with 9 bases in between. The germline gives CDR1 MNHEY, CDR2 SMNVEV (reference sequence). The CDR3 extends over 13 amino acids. DNA of the CDR3: TGTGCCAGCAGTTTATATAGCAGGGATGGCTACACCTTC. Translating gives CASSLYSRDGYTF.

The chain is built from TRBV6-6 and TRBJ1-5; D gene uncertain. V was clipped by 6 bases and J by 0 bases, with 9 bases between them. CDR1 is MNHNY and CDR2 is SVGAGI in the germline V gene (reference sequence). This CDR3 has 14 amino acids. The CDR3 sequence is CASSSADSNQPQHF. The CDR3 coding sequence is TGTGCCAGCAGCTCGGCGGATAGCAATCAGCCCCAGCATTTT.

The chain recombines TRBV5-1 with TRBJ1-1, with D perhaps TRBD1 (6 bases). Germline loops: CDR1 SGHRS, CDR2 YFSETQ. This CDR3 is built from 13 residues. The V end lost 7 bases, the J end lost 1 base, and 11 bases lay between the germline ends. The CDR3 bases are TGCGCCAGCCGGGACACCCGGAACACTGAAGCTTTCTTT. Amino acid sequence: CASRDTRNTEAFF.

This clone was detected only a few times. V and J are TRBV6-5 and TRBJ2-1, with D unresolved. Trimming stripped 5 bases from V and 2 bases from J, with 10 bases between. From germline, CDR1 is MNHEY and CDR2 SVGAGI. The length of the CDR3 is 14 residues. The DNA of the CDR3 is TGTGCCAGCAGTCTTGTTGGGCCCTACAATGAGCAGTTCTTC. It codes for CASSLVGPYNEQFF.

V usage is TRBV6-2 or TRBV6-3 and J usage is TRBJ1-1; no reliable D call. This CDR3 contains 15 residues. Germline assignment: CDR1 MNHEY and CDR2 SVGEGT. Trimming cost V 6 bases and J 0 bases, with 14 bases left between them. The CDR3 DNA reads TGTGCCAGCAGCGAGGGCGGTTCAATGAACACTGAAGCTTTCTTT. It codes for CASSEGGSMNTEAFF.

The CDR3 loop is CASSYRGPRGTGELFF. CDR3 DNA sequence: TGTGCCAGCAGTTACAGGGGCCCGCGTGGCACCGGGGAGCTGTTTTTT. This chain connects TRBV6-2 or TRBV6-3 to TRBJ2-2, with D maybe TRBD1 (5 bases). This CDR3 has 16 residues. CDR1 is MNHEY and CDR2 is SVGEGT in the germline V gene. Trimming pared 2 bases from V and 4 bases from J, leaving 14 bases between.

The genes are TRBV6-5 and TRBJ2-3; 9 bases agree with TRBD2. Unmatched junction bases numbered 3, after V lost 1 base and J lost 4 bases. This CDR3 is built from 15 residues. The germline V gene has CDR1 MNHEY and CDR2 SVGAGI. CDR3 in DNA: TGTGCCAGCAGTTACTTGCGGGGGGGATCAGATACGCAGTATTTT. Translated, it gives CASSYLRGGSDTQYF.

The chain carries TRBV7-2 and TRBJ2-1; 7 positions match TRBD1. CDR1 SGHTA and CDR2 FQGNSA come from the germline V gene. This CDR3 has 15 amino acids. V was clipped by 5 bases and J by 2 bases; unmatched bases: 6. The DNA for the CDR3 is TGTGCCAGCAGCCCGGACAGGAGTACCTACAATGAGCAGTTCTTC. Encoded protein: CASSPDRSTYNEQFF.

In its sample, this clone was seen once. The chain combines TRBV18 with TRBJ1-5; the match to TRBD1 covers 8 bases. The CDR3 has 16 amino acids. With 6 bases clipped from V and 4 bases from J, the junction kept 11 bases outside the gene matches. Per germline, CDR1 KGHSH and CDR2 LQKENI. The CDR3: CASSTEDRGVNQPQHF. In DNA, the CDR3 is TGTGCCAGCTCGACTGAAGACAGGGGCGTAAATCAGCCCCAGCATTTT.

The chain employs TRBV5-1 and TRBJ1-1, with 9 bases aligning to TRBD1. This CDR3 has 15 residues. Losses at the gene ends were 4 bases for V and 1 base for J; bases not matched to a gene: 5. CDR1 and CDR2 (germline): SGHRS, YFSETQ. CDR3 loop: CASSDLQGANTEAFF. CDR3 sequence (DNA): TGCGCCAGCAGCGACCTACAGGGGGCGAACACTGAAGCTTTCTTT.

Only a few counts were recorded for this clone. The rearrangement links TRBV11-3 to TRBJ2-1; D possibly corresponds to TRBD2 (5 bases). The CDR3 totals 15 residues. Germline V gene data show CDR1 as SGHNT and CDR2 as YENEEA. Trimming removed 5 bases at V and 5 bases at J, with 16 bases between. The CDR3, as DNA: TGTGCCAGCAGCAGACAAGGTAGCGCTAACAATGAGCAGTTCTTC. Protein: CASSRQGSANNEQFF.

This chain connects TRBV7-9 to TRBJ2-3; 9 bases fit TRBD1. There are 14 residues in the CDR3. The V segment lost 2 bases and the J segment 10 bases; nucleotides outside the gene matches: 7. Per germline, CDR1 SEHNR and CDR2 FQNEAQ (reference sequence). CDR3: CASSLMGQGGSQYF. In DNA form, the CDR3 reads TGTGCCAGCAGCTTAATGGGACAGGGAGGTTCGCAGTATTTT.

The V call is TRBV20-1, the J call TRBJ1-2; TRBD1 is a possible D gene (6 bases). Germline CDR1 reads DFQATT; CDR2 reads SNEGSKA (reference sequence). Between the trimmed V and J ends, which lost 4 bases and 6 bases, there was a span of 9 bases. The CDR3 length is 11 residues. CDR3 amino acids: CSAIQGNGYTF. The CDR3 region has the DNA TGCAGTGCTATACAGGGAAATGGCTACACCTTC.

This chain links TRBV7-2 with TRBJ2-3; 8 bases map to TRBD2. The CDR3 has 15 amino acids. Trimming cost V 1 base and J 3 bases; bases outside gene matches: 3. Germline CDR1 and CDR2: SGHTA and FQGNSA. CDR3: CASSLGGGPTDTQYF. The CDR3 coding sequence is TGTGCCAGCAGCTTAGGCGGGGGGCCTACAGATACGCAGTATTTT.

This sequence joins TRBV4-2 and TRBJ2-2; perhaps TRBD2 as D (6 bases). V was clipped by 0 bases and J by 7 bases, with 18 bases between them. The germline V gene encodes CDR1 LGHNA and CDR2 YNFKEQ. This CDR3 spans 17 amino acids. The CDR3 is CASSQEEGGVKGGELFF. In nucleotides, the CDR3 is TGTGCCAGCAGCCAAGAGGAGGGCGGGGTAAAGGGCGGGGAGCTGTTTTTT.

This chain uses TRBV6-6 with TRBJ1-2; 12 bases align to TRBD1. Germline CDR1 is MNHNY and CDR2 is SVGAGI (reference sequence). V gave up 11 bases and J gave up 3 bases; unmatched junction bases: 4. The CDR3 length is 13 residues. The CDR3 region is CAGGTGGDYGYTF. The CDR3 region has the DNA TGTGCCGGTGGGACAGGGGGCGACTATGGCTACACCTTC.

The genes are TRBV4-1 and TRBJ1-1; 8 nucleotides line up with TRBD1. This CDR3 comprises 16 residues. Unmatched junction bases numbered 6, after V lost 3 bases and J lost 0 bases. CDR1 MGHRA and CDR2 YSYEKL come from the germline V gene. The CDR3: CASSQGGQGLNTEAFF. CDR3 in DNA: TGCGCCAGCAGCCAGGGTGGACAGGGTTTGAACACTGAAGCTTTCTTT.

The V and J genes are TRBV6-5 and TRBJ2-5, with D tentatively TRBD1 (5 bases). The ends were cut back, 0 bases at V and 7 bases at J, with 15 bases in the middle. The CDR3 extends over 15 amino acids. Germline V gene lookup returns CDR1 MNHEY and CDR2 SVGAGI. CDR3 region: CASSYSRQGIGTQYF. CDR3 in DNA: TGTGCCAGCAGTTACTCTAGGCAGGGAATAGGGACCCAGTACTTC.

This clone was observed a handful of times. V gene TRBV7-2 combines with J gene TRBJ2-3; D is possibly TRBD1 (5 bases). Between the trimmed V and J ends, which lost 10 bases and 0 bases, there was a span of 14 bases. The CDR3 covers 14 residues. Germline CDR1 SGHTA, CDR2 FQGNSA. The CDR3 DNA sequence: TGTGCCACCCAAAGGGCAGGGAGCACAGATACGCAGTATTTT. Its protein is CATQRAGSTDTQYF.

This rearrangement joins TRBV5-4 to TRBJ1-2; 9 bases line up with TRBD1. Germline V gene sequence: CDR1 SGHNT, CDR2 YYREEE (reference sequence). With 5 bases clipped from V and 1 base from J, the junction kept 6 bases outside the gene matches. The CDR3 runs to 15 residues. DNA for the CDR3: TGTGCCAGCAGTTTATTGACAGGGGGTAACTATGGCTACACCTTC. Translating gives CASSLLTGGNYGYTF.

The chain employs TRBV19 and TRBJ1-2, with D maybe TRBD1 (5 bases). Germline CDR1 is LNHDA and CDR2 is SQIVND (reference sequence). The V and J ends lost 4 bases and 6 bases respectively, with 15 bases between them. The CDR3 consists of 14 residues. The CDR3 DNA reads as TGTGCCAGTAGTACAAGGACGACAGCCAATGGCTACACCTTC. Translated, it gives CASSTRTTANGYTF.